The following is a TCR beta chain sequence with its context. The target antigen is unknown. At one end, the junction sequence differs from germline, possibly due to a read error. Read sequence stops 3 residues before the CDR3 end, and the germline J gene provides the missing end. Dot-blot hybridization genotyped cervical HPV amplified with MY09/MY11 PCR. Germline loops: CDR1 SSHAT, CDR2 FNYEAQ (reference sequence). The CDR3 length is 11 residues. Data came from immunoSEQ multiplex PCR; TCRdb stores just in-frame clones and leaves some out. This sample's table has approximately 20,000 clones. This record belongs to a study of T cells in women clearing cervical HPV infection. Overall study: No precancer developed; the control's incident HPV16 infection cleared within 12 months.

General observations from the study: CIN3+ cases had significantly higher TCR richness than controls; evenness did not differ.

Specimen: blood buffy coat. The chain couples TRBV7-7 to TRBJ2-7, with D unresolved. The clonotype originates from a woman between 18 and 70 years old with a cervical HPV16 infection that either progressed to CIN3+ or cleared (not recorded which). CDR3: CASSLRHEQYF. The covered CDR3 bases are TGTGCTAGCAGCTTACGTCACGAG.